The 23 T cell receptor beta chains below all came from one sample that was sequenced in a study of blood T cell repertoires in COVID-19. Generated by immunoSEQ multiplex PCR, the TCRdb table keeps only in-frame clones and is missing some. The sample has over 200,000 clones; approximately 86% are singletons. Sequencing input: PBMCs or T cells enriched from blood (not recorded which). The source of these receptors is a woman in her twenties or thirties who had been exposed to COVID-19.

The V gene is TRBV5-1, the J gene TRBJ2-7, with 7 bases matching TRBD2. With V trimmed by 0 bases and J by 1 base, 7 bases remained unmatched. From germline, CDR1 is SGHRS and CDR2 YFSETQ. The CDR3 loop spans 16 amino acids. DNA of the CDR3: TGCGCCAGCAGCTTGGCCTTATCTAGCGGTTCCTACGAGCAGTACTTC. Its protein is CASSLALSSGSYEQYF.

In nucleotides, the CDR3 is TGTGCCAGCAGCTTATTCAGGGGGCTGACTGAAGCTTTCTTT. Amino acid sequence: CASSLFRGLTEAFF. V and J are TRBV7-8 and TRBJ1-1, with 8 bases lining up with TRBD1. The germline V gene has CDR1 SGHVS and CDR2 FQNEAQ. There are 14 residues in the CDR3. The ends lost 2 bases at V and 5 bases at J; junction bases unmatched: 4.

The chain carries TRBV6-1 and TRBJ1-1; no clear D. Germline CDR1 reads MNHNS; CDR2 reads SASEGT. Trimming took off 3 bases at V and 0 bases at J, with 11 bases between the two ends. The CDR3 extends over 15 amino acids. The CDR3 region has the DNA TGTGCCAGCAGTGACCACAGTCCCATGAACACTGAAGCTTTCTTT. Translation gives CASSDHSPMNTEAFF.

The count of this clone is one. CDR3 sequence (DNA): TGTGCCAGCAGCATAGGCAGGGGAGAGGATGGCTACACCTTC. Translation: CASSIGRGEDGYTF. This sequence joins TRBV7-9 and TRBJ1-2, with D perhaps matching TRBD1 (6 bases). Looked up from germline, CDR1 is SEHNR and CDR2 is FQNEAQ (reference sequence). The germline V and J ends were trimmed by 5 bases and 6 bases, with 16 bases remaining between them. This CDR3 is built from 14 residues.

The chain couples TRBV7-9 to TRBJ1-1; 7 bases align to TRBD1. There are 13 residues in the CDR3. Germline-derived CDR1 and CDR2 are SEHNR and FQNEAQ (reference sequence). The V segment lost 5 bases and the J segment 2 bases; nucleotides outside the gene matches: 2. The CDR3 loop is CASSRTGNTEAFF. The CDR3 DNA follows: TGTGCCAGCAGCCGGACAGGTAACACTGAAGCTTTCTTT.

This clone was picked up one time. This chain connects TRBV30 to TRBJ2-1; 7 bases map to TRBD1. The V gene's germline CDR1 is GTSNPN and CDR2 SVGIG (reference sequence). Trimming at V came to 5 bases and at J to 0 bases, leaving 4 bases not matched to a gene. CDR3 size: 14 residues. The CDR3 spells CAWVRGSSYNEQFF. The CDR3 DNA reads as TGTGCCTGGGTCAGGGGGAGCTCCTACAATGAGCAGTTCTTC.

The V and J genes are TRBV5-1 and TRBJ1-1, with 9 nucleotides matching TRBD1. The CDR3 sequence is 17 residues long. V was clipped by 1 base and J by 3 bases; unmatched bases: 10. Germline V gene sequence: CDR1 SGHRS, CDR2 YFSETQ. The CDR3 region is CASSLLPRGQGYTEAFF. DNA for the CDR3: TGCGCCAGCAGCTTGCTTCCCCGGGGACAGGGCTACACTGAAGCTTTCTTT.

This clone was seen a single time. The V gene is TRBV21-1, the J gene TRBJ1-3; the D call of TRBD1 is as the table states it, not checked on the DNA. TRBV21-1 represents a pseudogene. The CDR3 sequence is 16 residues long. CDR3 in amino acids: CASSKGQASSGNTIYF. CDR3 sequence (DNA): TGTGCCAGCAGCAAGGGACAGGCAAGCTCTGGAAACACCATATATTTT.

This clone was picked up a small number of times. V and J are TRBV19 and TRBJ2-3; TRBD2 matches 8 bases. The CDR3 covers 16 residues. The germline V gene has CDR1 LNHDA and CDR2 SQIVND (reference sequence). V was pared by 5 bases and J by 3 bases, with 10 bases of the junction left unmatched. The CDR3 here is CASSFLPGGPTDTQYF. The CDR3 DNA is TGTGCCAGTAGTTTCCTCCCGGGGGGGCCGACAGATACGCAGTATTTT.

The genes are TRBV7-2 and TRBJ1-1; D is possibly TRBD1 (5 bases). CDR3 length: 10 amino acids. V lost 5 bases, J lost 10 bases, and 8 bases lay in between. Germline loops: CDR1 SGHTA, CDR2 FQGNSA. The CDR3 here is CASSPRAAFF. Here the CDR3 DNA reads TGTGCCAGCAGCCCCAGGGCAGCTTTCTTT.

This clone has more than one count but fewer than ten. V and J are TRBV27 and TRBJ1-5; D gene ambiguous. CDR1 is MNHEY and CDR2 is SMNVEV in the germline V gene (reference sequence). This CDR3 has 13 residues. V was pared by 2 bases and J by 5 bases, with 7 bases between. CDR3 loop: CASSLGEDQPQHF. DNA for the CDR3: TGTGCCAGCAGTTTAGGGGAGGATCAGCCCCAGCATTTT.

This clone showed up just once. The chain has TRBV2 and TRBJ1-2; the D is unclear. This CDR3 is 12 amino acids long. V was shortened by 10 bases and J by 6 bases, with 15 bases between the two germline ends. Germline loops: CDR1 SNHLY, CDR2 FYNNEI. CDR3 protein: CAILERLDGYTF. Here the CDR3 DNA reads TGTGCCATCCTAGAGAGGCTCGATGGCTACACCTTC.

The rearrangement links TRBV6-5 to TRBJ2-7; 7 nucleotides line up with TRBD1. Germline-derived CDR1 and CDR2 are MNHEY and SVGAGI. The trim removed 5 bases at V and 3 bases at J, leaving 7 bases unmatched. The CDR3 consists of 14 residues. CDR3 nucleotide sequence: TGTGCCAGCAGTACCAAGACAGGGAACTACGAGCAGTACTTC. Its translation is CASSTKTGNYEQYF.

The CDR3 bases are TGTGCCAGTAATGACAGAGGTGAGCAGTTCTTC. It is translated as CASNDRGEQFF. V and J are TRBV19 and TRBJ2-1, with D tentatively TRBD1 (5 bases). V was clipped by 7 bases and J by 9 bases, with 10 bases between them. The germline gives CDR1 LNHDA, CDR2 SQIVND (reference sequence). CDR3 length equals 11 residues.

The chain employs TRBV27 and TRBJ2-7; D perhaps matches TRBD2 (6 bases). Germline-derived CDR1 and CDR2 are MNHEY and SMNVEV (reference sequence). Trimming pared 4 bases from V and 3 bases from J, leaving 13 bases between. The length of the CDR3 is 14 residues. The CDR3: CASSWGGPVYEQYF. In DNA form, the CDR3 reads TGTGCCAGCAGTTGGGGAGGCCCAGTCTACGAGCAGTACTTC.

For the CDR3, the DNA is TGCGCCAGCAGCTTGACAGCCTCCAGGGACTACGAGCAGTACTTC. Protein: CASSLTASRDYEQYF. The chain employs TRBV5-1 and TRBJ2-7, with D possibly being TRBD1 (5 bases). The CDR3 is 15 residues long. Looked up from germline, CDR1 is SGHRS and CDR2 is YFSETQ. Trimming removed 1 base at V and 3 bases at J, with 14 bases between.

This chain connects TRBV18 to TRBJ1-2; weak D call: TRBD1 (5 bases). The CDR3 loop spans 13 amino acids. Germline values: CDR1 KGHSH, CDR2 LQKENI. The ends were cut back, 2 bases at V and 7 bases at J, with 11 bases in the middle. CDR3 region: CASSPGAPGGYTF. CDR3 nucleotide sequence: TGTGCCAGCTCACCAGGGGCTCCGGGTGGCTACACCTTC.

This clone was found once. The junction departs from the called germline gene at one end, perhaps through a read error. CDR3 protein: CASSLAGTLPYEQYF. DNA of the CDR3: TGTGCCAGCAGCCTAGCGGGGACTCTACCCTACGAGCAGTACTTC. The chain recombines TRBV7-2 with TRBJ2-7; TRBD2 matches 9 bases. CDR1 and CDR2 (germline): SGHTA, FQGNSA. The CDR3 extends over 15 amino acids.

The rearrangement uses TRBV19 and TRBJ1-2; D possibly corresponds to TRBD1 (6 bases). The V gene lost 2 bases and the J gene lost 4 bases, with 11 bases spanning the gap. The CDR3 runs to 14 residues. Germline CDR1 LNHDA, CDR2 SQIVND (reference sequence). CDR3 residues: CASSIQGLGYGYTF. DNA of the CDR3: TGTGCCAGTAGTATACAGGGGCTCGGCTATGGCTACACCTTC.

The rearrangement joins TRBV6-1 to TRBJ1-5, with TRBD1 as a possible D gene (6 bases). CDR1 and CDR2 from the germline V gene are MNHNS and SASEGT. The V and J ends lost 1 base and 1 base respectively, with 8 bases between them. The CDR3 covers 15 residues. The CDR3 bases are TGTGCCAGCAGTGAAGATGGACAGAGCAATCAGCCCCAGCATTTT. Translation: CASSEDGQSNQPQHF.

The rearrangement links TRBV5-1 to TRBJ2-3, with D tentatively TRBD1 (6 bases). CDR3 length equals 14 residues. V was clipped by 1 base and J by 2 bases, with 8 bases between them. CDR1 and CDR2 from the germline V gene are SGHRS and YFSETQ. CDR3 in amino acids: CASSLTGSTDTQYF. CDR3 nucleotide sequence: TGCGCCAGCAGCTTGACAGGGTCCACAGATACGCAGTATTTT.

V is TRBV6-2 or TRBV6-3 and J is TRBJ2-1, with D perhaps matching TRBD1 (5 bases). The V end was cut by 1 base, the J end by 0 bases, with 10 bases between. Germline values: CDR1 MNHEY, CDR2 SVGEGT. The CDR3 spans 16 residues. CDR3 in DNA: TGTGCCAGCAGTTACTTGCTCACAGGCTCCTACAATGAGCAGTTCTTC. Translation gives CASSYLLTGSYNEQFF.

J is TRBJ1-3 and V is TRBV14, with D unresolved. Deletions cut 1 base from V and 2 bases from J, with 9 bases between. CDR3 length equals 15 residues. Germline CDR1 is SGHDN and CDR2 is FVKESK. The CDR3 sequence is CASSQAGGPGNTIYF. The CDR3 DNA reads TGTGCCAGCAGCCAAGCGGGAGGGCCTGGAAACACCATATATTTT.